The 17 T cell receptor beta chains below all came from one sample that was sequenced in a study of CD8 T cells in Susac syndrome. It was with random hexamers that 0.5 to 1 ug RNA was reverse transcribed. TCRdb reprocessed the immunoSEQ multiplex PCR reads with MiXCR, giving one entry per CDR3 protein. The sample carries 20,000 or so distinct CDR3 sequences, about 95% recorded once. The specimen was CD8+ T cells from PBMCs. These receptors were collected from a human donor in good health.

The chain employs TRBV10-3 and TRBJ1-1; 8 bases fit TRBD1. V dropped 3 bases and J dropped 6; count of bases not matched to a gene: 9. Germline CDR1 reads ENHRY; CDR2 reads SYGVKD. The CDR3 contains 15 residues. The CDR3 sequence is CAISEQDRVRPEAFF. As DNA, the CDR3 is TGTGCCATCAGTGAACAGGACAGGGTTAGGCCTGAAGCTTTCTTT.

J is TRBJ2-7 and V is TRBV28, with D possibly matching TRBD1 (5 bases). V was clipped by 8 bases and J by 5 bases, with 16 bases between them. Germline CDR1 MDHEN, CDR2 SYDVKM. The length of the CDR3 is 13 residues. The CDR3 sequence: CASCGTRAHEQYF. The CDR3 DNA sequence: TGTGCCAGCTGCGGAACCAGGGCTCACGAGCAGTACTTC. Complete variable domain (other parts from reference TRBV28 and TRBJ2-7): DVKVTQSSRYLVKRTGEKVFLECVQDMDHENMFWYRQDPGLGLRLIYFSYDVKMKEKGDIPEGYSVSREKKERFSLILESASTNQTSMYLCASCGTRAHEQYFGPGTRLTVT.

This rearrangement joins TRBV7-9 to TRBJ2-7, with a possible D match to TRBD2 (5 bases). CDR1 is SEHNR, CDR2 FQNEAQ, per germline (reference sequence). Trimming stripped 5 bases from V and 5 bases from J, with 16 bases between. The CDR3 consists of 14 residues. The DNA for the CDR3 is TGTGCCAGCAGCACCCCTAGCACGGCCAACGAGCAGTACTTC. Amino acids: CASSTPSTANEQYF.

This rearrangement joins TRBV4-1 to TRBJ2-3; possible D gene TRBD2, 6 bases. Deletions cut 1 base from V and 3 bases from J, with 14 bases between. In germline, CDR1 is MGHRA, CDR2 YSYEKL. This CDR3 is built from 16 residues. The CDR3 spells CASSQAAEGLTDTQYF. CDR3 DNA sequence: TGCGCCAGCAGCCAAGCGGCGGAGGGCCTAACAGATACGCAGTATTTT.

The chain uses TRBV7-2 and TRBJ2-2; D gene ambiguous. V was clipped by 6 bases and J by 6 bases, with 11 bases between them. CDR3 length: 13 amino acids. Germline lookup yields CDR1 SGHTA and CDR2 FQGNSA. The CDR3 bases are TGTGCCAGCAGTTCAACTAACCCCGGGGAGCTGTTTTTT. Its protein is CASSSTNPGELFF.

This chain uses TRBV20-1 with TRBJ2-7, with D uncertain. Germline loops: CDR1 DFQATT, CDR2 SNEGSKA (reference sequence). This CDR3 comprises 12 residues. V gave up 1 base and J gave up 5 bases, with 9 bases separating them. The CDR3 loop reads CSARGFWDEQYF. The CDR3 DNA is TGCAGTGCTAGAGGGTTCTGGGACGAGCAGTACTTC.

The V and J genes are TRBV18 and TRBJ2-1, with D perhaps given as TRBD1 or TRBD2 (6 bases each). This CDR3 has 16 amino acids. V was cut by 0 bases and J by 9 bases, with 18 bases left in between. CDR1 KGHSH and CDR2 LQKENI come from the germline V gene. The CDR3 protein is CASSPPGGRLPSEQFF. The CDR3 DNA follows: TGTGCCAGCTCACCACCTGGGGGGCGCCTCCCGAGTGAGCAGTTCTTC. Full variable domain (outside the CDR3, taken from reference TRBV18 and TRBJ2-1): NAGVMQNPRHLVRRRGQEARLRCSPMKGHSHVYWYRQLPEEGLKFMVYLQKENIIDESGMPKERFSAEFPKEGPSILRIQQVVRGDSAAYFCASSPPGGRLPSEQFFGPGTRLTVL.

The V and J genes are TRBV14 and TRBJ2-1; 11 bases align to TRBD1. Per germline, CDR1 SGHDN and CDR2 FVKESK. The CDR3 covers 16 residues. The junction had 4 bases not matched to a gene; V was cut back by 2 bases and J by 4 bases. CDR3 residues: CASSQQDRGPYNEQFF. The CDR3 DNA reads TGTGCCAGCAGCCAACAGGACAGGGGGCCTTACAATGAGCAGTTCTTC.

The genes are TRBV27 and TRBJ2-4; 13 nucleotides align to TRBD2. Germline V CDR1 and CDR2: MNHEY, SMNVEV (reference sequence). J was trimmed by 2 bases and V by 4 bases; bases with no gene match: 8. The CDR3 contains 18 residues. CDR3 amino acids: CASSSRTSGSHTKNIQYF. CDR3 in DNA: TGTGCCAGCAGTTCCCGGACTAGCGGGAGTCATACCAAAAACATTCAGTACTTC.

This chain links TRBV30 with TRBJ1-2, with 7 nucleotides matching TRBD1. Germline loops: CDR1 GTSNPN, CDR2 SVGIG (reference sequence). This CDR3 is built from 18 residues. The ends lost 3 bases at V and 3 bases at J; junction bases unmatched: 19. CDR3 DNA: TGTGCCTGGAGCCCCCGCCCCCGGGACAGCGAAATCTACTATGGCTACACCTTC. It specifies CAWSPRPRDSEIYYGYTF.

The CDR3 sequence: CSVEEGQGTDTQYF. Written as DNA, the CDR3 is TGCAGCGTTGAAGAAGGACAGGGCACAGATACGCAGTATTTT. The chain joins TRBV29-1 to TRBJ2-3; 7 nucleotides line up with TRBD1. The junction had 1 base not matched to a gene; V was cut back by 0 bases and J by 1 base. The CDR3 is made up of 14 amino acids. Germline V gene lookup returns CDR1 SQVTM and CDR2 ANQGSEA.

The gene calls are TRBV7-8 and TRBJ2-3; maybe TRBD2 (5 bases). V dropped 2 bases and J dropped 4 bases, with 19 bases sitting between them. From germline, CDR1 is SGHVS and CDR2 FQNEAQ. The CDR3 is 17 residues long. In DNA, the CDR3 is TGTGCCAGCAGCTTACGGAGACTAAGCTCTCACTCAGATACGCAGTATTTT. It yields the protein CASSLRRLSSHSDTQYF.

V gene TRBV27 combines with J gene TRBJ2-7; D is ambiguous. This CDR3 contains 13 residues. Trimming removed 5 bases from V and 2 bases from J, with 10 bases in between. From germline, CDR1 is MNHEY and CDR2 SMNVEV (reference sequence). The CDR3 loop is CASSVTGPYEQYF. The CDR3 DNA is TGTGCCAGCAGTGTGACTGGACCCTACGAGCAGTACTTC.

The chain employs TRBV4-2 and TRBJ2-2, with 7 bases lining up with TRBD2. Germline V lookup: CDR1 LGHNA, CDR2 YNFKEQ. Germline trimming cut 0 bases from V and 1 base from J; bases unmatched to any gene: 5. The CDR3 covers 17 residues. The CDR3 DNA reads TGTGCCAGCAGCCAAGATTTGAGCGGGGAGAACACCGGGGAGCTGTTTTTT. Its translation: CASSQDLSGENTGELFF.

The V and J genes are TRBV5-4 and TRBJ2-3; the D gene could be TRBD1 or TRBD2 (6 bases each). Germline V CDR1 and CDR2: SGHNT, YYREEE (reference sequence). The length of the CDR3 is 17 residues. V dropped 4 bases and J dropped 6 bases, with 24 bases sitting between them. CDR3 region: CASSLSGEDWSLDTQYF. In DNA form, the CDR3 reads TGTGCCAGCAGCCTATCAGGGGAGGACTGGTCGTTGGATACGCAGTATTTT.

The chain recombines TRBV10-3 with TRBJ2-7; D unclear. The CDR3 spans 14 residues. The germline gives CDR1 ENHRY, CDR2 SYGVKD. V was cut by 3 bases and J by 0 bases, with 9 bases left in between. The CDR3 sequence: CAISDGANSYEQYV. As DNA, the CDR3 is TGTGCCATCAGTGATGGCGCCAACTCCTACGAGCAGTACGTC.

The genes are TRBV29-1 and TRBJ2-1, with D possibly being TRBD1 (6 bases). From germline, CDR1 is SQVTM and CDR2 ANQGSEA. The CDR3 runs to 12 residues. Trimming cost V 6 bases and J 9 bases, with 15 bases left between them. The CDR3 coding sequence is TGCAGCGTCCGGGCAGGGGTGGGTGAGCAGTTCTTC. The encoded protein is CSVRAGVGEQFF.